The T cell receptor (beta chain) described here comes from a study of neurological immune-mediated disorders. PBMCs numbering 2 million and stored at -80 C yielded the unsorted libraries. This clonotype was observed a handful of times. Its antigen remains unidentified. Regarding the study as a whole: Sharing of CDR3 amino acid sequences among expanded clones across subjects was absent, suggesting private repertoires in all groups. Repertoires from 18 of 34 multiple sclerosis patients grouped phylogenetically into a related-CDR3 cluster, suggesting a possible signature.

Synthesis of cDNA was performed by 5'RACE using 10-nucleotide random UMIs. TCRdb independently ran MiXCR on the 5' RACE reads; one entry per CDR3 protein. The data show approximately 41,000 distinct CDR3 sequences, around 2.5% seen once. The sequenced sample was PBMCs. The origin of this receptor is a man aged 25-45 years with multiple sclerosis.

The CDR3 DNA reads TGTGCCAGCAGTCGAGTGAACACTGAAGCTTTCTTT. It encodes CASSRVNTEAFF. The V call is TRBV12-3 or TRBV12-4, the J call TRBJ1-1, with D unresolved. The CDR3 is 12 amino acids. V dropped 5 bases and J dropped 0 bases, with 4 bases sitting between them.